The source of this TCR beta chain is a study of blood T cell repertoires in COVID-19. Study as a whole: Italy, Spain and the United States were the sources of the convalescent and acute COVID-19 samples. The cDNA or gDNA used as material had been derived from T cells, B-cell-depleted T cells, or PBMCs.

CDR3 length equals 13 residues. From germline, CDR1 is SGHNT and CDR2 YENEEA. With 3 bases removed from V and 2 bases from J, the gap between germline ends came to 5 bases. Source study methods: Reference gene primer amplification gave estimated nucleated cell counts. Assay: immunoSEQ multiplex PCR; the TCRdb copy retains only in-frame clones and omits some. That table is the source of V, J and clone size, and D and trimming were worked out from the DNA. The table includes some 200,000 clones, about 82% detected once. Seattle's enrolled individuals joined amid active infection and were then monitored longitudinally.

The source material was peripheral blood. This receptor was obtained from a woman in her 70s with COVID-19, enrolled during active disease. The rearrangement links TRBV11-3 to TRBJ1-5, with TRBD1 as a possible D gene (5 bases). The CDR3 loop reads CASSLGRNQPQHF. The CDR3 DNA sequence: TGTGCCAGCAGCTTGGGGCGCAATCAGCCCCAGCATTTT.